A selection of T cell receptor beta chains follows, all from one sample in a study of blood T cells in healthy people across ages. TCRdb re-called the 5' RACE reads through MiXCR, storing one row per CDR3 protein. The profile shows 700,000 or so distinct CDR3 sequences, 40% to 45% of them singletons. Sequencing was carried out using blood. The source is a man at least 80 years old in good health. Both conserved end residues are part of each CDR3. A D gene is named only where the DNA matches it firmly. Clone size is stated in some rows and not others, as once, few, many or a class when expanded.

d_gene	abundance	v_gene	j_gene	CDR3aa	CDR3nt
-	-	TRBV6-1	TRBJ1-4	CASSEAGVVGEKLFF	TGTGCCAGCAGTGAAGCAGGGGTCGTGGGTGAAAAACTGTTTTTT
-	-	TRBV20-1	TRBJ2-5	CSASPRAGGETQYF	TGCAGTGCCAGCCCCCGGGCTGGGGGGGAGACCCAGTACTTC
TRBD2	-	TRBV9	TRBJ2-3	CASSPPPGTSGSADTQYF	TGTGCCAGCAGCCCCCCCCCCGGGACTAGCGGGAGTGCAGATACGCAGTATTTT
-	-	TRBV6-2/TRBV6-3	TRBJ2-1	CASSYKAQTLNEQFF	TGTGCCAGCAGTTATAAGGCTCAGACCCTCAATGAGCAGTTCTTC
TRBD2	-	TRBV20-1	TRBJ2-7	CSARFSRRGGFSYEQYF	TGCAGTGCTAGGTTTAGCCGACGCGGGGGGTTCTCCTACGAGCAGTACTTC
-	once	TRBV20-1	TRBJ2-3	CSAIDGDPDTQYF	TGCAGTGCTATAGACGGGGACCCAGATACGCAGTATTTT
TRBD1	-	TRBV2	TRBJ2-7	CASTRDRVSYEQYF	TGTGCCAGCACCCGGGACAGGGTTAGCTACGAGCAGTACTTC
TRBD2	-	TRBV20-1	TRBJ2-1	CSAPDVKLAGVREQFF	TGCAGTGCGCCAGACGTCAAGCTAGCGGGAGTACGTGAGCAGTTCTTC
TRBD1	many	TRBV15	TRBJ2-5	CATSREAFVWGQGAQTQYF	TGTGCCACCAGCAGAGAGGCTTTTGTCTGGGGACAGGGGGCGCAGACCCAGTACTTC
-	-	TRBV6-2/TRBV6-3	TRBJ2-7	CASTRGRSREQYF	TGTGCCAGCACACGAGGGAGGAGTCGCGAGCAGTACTTC
-	many	TRBV4-3	TRBJ1-1	CASSQDPLVNTEAFF	TGCGCCAGCAGCCAAGATCCCCTTGTGAACACTGAAGCTTTCTTT
TRBD1	-	TRBV5-4	TRBJ1-2	CASSPPSTGVSGYTF	TGTGCCAGCAGCCCCCCATCTACAGGGGTATCTGGCTACACCTTC
-	-	TRBV6-2/TRBV6-3	TRBJ1-2	CASSSGHGYTF	TGTGCCAGCAGCTCCGGGCACGGCTACACCTTC
-	-	TRBV25-1	TRBJ2-1	CASSGYVGGLGDEQFF	TGTGCCAGCAGTGGCTATGTTGGGGGTTTGGGGGATGAGCAGTTCTTC
TRBD2	-	TRBV7-3	TRBJ2-3	CASRPGRGTSTDTQYF	TGTGCCAGCAGGCCGGGGCGGGGGACTAGCACAGATACGCAGTATTTT
TRBD1	-	TRBV5-1	TRBJ2-5	CASSQTGTGTYYERYF	TGCGCCAGCAGCCAAACGGGGACAGGGACCTACTACGAGCGGTACTTC
-	-	TRBV20-1	TRBJ2-7	CSARDGGPSALSKEQYF	TGCAGTGCTAGAGACGGGGGACCTAGCGCCCTCTCCAAGGAGCAGTACTTC
TRBD2	few	TRBV9	TRBJ2-1	CASSELTSVVNEQFF	TGTGCCAGCAGCGAGCTGACTAGCGTTGTCAATGAGCAGTTCTTC